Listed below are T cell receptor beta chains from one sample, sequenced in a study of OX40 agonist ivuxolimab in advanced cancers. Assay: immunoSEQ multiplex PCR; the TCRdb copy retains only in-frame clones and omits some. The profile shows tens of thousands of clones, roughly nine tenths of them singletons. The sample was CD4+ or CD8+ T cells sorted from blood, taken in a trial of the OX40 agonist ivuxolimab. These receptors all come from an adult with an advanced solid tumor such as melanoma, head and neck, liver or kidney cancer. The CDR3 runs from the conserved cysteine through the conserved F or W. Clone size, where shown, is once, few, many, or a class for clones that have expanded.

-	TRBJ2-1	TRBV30	CAWSLEAAYNEQFF
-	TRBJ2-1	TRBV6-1	CASRTPGRFKQFF
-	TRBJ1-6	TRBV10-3	CAISYGEGSPLHF
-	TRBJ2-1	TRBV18	CASSPQGLAGGQDEQFF
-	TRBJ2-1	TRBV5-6	CASTKTGTIQNEQFF
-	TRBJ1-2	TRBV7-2	CASSLAQSRPYGYTF
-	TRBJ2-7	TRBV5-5	CASSPQTLAGAHEQYF
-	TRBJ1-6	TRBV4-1	CASSQDPPTVDYSPLHF
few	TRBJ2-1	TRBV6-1	CASRAVDYNEQFF
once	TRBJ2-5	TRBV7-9	CASSLGGTRRETQYF
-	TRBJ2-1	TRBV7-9	CASSSGDRGAYNEQFF
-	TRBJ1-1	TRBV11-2	CASSFTVNTEAFF
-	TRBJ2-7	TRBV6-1	CASSGRTSGYEQYF
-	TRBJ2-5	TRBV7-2	CASSLVRGTQYF
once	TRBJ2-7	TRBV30	CAWSAIGGASHEQYF
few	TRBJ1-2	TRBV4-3	CASSQDIQGNYGYTF
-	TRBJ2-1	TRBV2	CASSENFSYNEQFF
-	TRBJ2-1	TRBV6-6	CASSYSRTTNEQFF
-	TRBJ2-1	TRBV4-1	CASSQEASGGAFSYNEQFF
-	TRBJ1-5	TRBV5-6	CASSFLDSRNNQPQHF
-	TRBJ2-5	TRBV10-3	CAIRGTGQETQYF
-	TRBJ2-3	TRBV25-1	CASSGTSWADTQYF
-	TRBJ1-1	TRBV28	CASSFVQPHPREAFF